The text below deals with one T cell receptor (beta chain). Its target antigen remains unknown. No base quality values were provided; no much bigger clone lies one nucleotide off. The data were obtained in a study of vaccination effects on CD4 cells after COVID-19 (dated by TCRdb to between 2022 and 2023). Concerning the study at large: Two doses of either the BNT162b2 or the mRNA-1273 mRNA SARS-CoV-2 vaccine were administered to participants. Pre-vaccine samples from two convalescent patients were drawn 16 days and one week before the first dose, 142 and 148 days after COVID-19 diagnosis. SARS-CoV-2 spike-specific CD4+ TCR repertoires were compared before and after mRNA vaccination in COVID-19 convalescent patients and in infection-naive vaccine recipients. A total of over nine COVID-19 convalescent patients and a handful of SARS-CoV-2-naive healthy vaccine recipients were included in the full study. Cultures from other donors in the study were sequenced with the Oncomine TCR Beta short-read assay on an Illumina iSeq 100. Paper-wide results and their limitations: Both infection-induced and vaccine-induced clones contracted markedly at late post-vaccination timepoints, which is consistent with waning T cell responses. For convalescent patients, new clones induced by the vaccine made up most of the post-vaccine spike-reactive repertoire, and these new clones were largely distinct from the clones induced by infection. The study was limited by a small number of convalescent patients, and early post-infection timepoints were lacking.

Receptors were amplified or captured by the immunoSEQ multiplex PCR assay. DNA from the CD4+ T cells that had been cultured and isolated underwent TCR beta CDR3 sequencing. Per the original workflow: Non-productive TCR sequences were removed and reads were trimmed to the CDR3 region, keeping CDR3s of at least 7 amino acids. Antigen-specific clonotypes were identified using the MANAFEST web app by comparison of expansion in peptide wells against reference cultures. Positive clones required FDR<0.05 expansion versus reference and all other wells, odds ratio above 5, and frequency above 0.1% in two replicate wells. A clonotype was defined as cross-reactive if the clonotype was significantly expanded both in SARS-CoV-2 spike wells and in at least one common cold coronavirus spike condition. CDR3 similarity was assessed by Levenshtein distance with the stringdist R package, and unrooted trees were built with ape in R 3.6.1. TCRdb stores this immuneACCESS table with in-frame sequences only. Part of the clones is absent; in the studies checked, under half of the shortfall reflects unresolved V genes, and no reason is known for the rest. That table is the source of V, J and clone size, and D and trimming were worked out from the DNA. This sample lists some 40,000 clones; about 78% were detected once. In total, the top ten clones hold over 15% of the sample.

Relative to germline, V is 5 bases shorter and J is 5 bases shorter, with 15 bases between their ends. Sequences SGHTA (CDR1) and FQGNSA (CDR2) are obtained from the germline V gene. The CDR3 holds 14 amino acids from the cysteine to the phenylalanine. The kept DNA is CDR3 alone, 42 bases in frame from the first base. To identify antigen-specific CD4+ T cell clonotypes by their expansion, the ViraFEST assay first stimulated PBMC with viral peptide pools and then applied TCR sequencing. After roughly 11 days of culture, CD4+ T cells were isolated with the EasySep CD4+ T cell isolation kit. Convalescent patients had PCR-confirmed SARS-CoV-2 infection between March and December 2020, before Alpha, Beta and Delta variants emerged in the United States. A few million PBMC per well were cultured with around 10 ug/ml peptides in IMDM containing approximately 4.6% human AB serum, approximately 10 IU/ml IL-2 and gentamicin. On days 3 and 7, half of the culture medium was replaced with fresh IL-2-containing medium. Unless noted otherwise, every peptide stimulation condition was cultured in triplicate wells. Using Ficoll-Paque Plus gradient centrifugation, PBMC were separated from whole blood and then either used fresh or cryopreserved at -140C. The overlapping peptide pools covered the spike proteins of SARS-CoV-2 and of the common cold coronaviruses HCoV-NL63, HCoV-OC43 and HCoV-229E. The QIAamp micro DNA kit was used to extract genomic DNA from the cultured CD4+ T cells.

The receptor's source is a human donor who had a prior SARS-CoV-2 infection. The material sequenced was CD4+ T cells from PBMCs cultured with HCoV-NL63 spike peptides, taken before COVID-19 vaccination. Sample cell subset or site, as interpreted from the label and publication: HCoV-NL63 spike overlapping peptide pool stimulation. The V gene is TRBV7-2 and the J gene is TRBJ2-5; D gene: possibly TRBD2, on 5 matching bases. The CDR3 amino acid sequence is: CASSPPLARETQYF. The DNA is as follows: TGTGCCAGCAGCCCCCCGTTAGCGCGTGAGACCCAGTACTTC.